This T cell receptor (beta chain) derives from a study of response to subunit inactivated influenza vaccine. TCRdb used MiXCR to reprocess the RT-PCR reads, holding one entry per CDR3 protein. The sample contains around 570,000 distinct CDR3 sequences, around 8% of which appear only once. There are 13 residues in the CDR3. Germline CDR1 SEHNR, CDR2 FQNEAQ (reference sequence). Trimming pared 2 bases from V and 3 bases from J, leaving 8 bases between. The sequences come from PBMCs from blood, collected around 2 years after vaccination. The source is a man between 50 and 75 years old who received an inactivated influenza vaccine. The V gene is TRBV7-9, the J gene TRBJ2-7, with D tentatively TRBD1 (5 bases). The CDR3 region is CASSLRTRYEQYF. CDR3 DNA sequence: TGTGCCAGCAGCTTAAGGACACGCTACGAGCAGTACTTC.